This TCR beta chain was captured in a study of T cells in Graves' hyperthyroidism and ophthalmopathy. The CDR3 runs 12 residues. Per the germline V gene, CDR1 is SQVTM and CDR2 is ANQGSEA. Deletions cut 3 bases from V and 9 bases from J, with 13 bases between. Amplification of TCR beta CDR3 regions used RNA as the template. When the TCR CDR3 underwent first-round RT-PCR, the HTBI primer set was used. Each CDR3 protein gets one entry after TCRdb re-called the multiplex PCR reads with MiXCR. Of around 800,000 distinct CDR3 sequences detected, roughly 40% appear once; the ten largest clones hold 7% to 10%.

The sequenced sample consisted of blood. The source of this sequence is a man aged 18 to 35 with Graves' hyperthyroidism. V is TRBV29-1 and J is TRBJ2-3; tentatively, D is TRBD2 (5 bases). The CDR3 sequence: CSVDPTSTTQYF. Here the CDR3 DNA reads TGCAGCGTTGACCCTACTAGTACAACGCAGTATTTT.